Listed here are 7 T cell receptor beta chains from one sample, sequenced in a study of shared clonotypes between healthy human individuals. Sequenced by immunoSEQ multiplex PCR; TCRdb stores in-frame clones only, minus some. This sample carries roughly 2.2 million clones, approximately 95% of them seen once, and the ten largest clones take under 0.45%. Sequenced sample: naive CD4+ T cells from PBMCs. Subset given: CD45RA+ positively selected. These receptors all stem from a man aged 18 to 30 in good health. Some clones in this sample may be carry-over from other donors' samples.

This chain links TRBV15 with TRBJ1-1, with no clear D. V lost 0 bases and J 3 bases, leaving 14 bases between the germline ends. There are 16 residues in the CDR3. The germline gives CDR1 LNHNV, CDR2 YYDKDF (reference sequence). For the CDR3, the DNA is TGTGCCACCAGCAGAGATCTAGTGGGCTGGGACACTGAAGCTTTCTTT. This gives the protein CATSRDLVGWDTEAFF.

The gene calls are TRBV28 and TRBJ2-1; D is uncertain. The germline gives CDR1 MDHEN, CDR2 SYDVKM. This CDR3 is 16 amino acids long. Trimming took 2 bases from V and 5 from J, leaving 16 bases between them. The CDR3: CASSLNRARLNNEQFF. CDR3 bases: TGTGCCAGCAGTTTAAACCGGGCGAGACTGAACAATGAGCAGTTCTTC.

This clone was seen only once. The J gene is TRBJ2-7, the V gene TRBV25-1, with 7 positions matching TRBD1. The CDR3 runs 11 residues. Losses at the gene ends were 11 bases for V and 3 bases for J; bases not matched to a gene: 4. Germline V lookup: CDR1 MGHDK, CDR2 SYGVNS. CDR3 protein: CAADRCYEQYF. In DNA, the CDR3 is TGTGCCGCGGACAGGTGCTACGAGCAGTACTTC.

The chain combines TRBV6-1 with TRBJ1-3, with D unclear. V lost 6 bases and J lost 2, with 5 bases in between. This CDR3 region has 12 residues. Germline loops: CDR1 MNHNS, CDR2 SASEGT. CDR3 region: CASRRTGNTIYF. CDR3 nucleotide sequence: TGTGCCAGCAGGAGGACTGGAAACACCATATATTTT.

The chain joins TRBV4-2 to TRBJ2-1, with a tentative D call TRBD1 (6 bases). Germline loops: CDR1 LGHNA, CDR2 YNFKEQ. V shed 0 bases and J shed 9 bases, with 9 bases lying between them. The length of the CDR3 is 13 residues. The CDR3 DNA is TGTGCCAGCAGCCAAGAGGGGGCCGTTGAGCAGTTCTTC. Its protein is CASSQEGAVEQFF.

The chain combines TRBV28 with TRBJ1-1; maybe TRBD1 (6 bases). V was pared by 2 bases and J by 5 bases, with 12 bases between. This CDR3 region has 14 residues. Germline V CDR1 and CDR2: MDHEN, SYDVKM. DNA for the CDR3: TGTGCCAGCAGTTTACGGGGGCTGGGTACTGAAGCTTTCTTT. Translation gives CASSLRGLGTEAFF.

The rearrangement links TRBV28 to TRBJ1-3; D is unclear. Germline loops: CDR1 MDHEN, CDR2 SYDVKM. The CDR3 has 13 residues. Trimming left V 8 bases short and J 2 bases short, with 10 bases between. In DNA, the CDR3 is TGTGCCAGCTGGGGTCTCCCTGGAAACACCATATATTTT. It yields the protein CASWGLPGNTIYF. Full variable domain (missing parts from reference TRBV28 and TRBJ1-3): DVKVTQSSRYLVKRTGEKVFLECVQDMDHENMFWYRQDPGLGLRLIYFSYDVKMKEKGDIPEGYSVSREKKERFSLILESASTNQTSMYLCASWGLPGNTIYFGEGSWLTVV.